This TCR beta chain was obtained from a study of Ad26.COV2.S vaccination and SARS-CoV-2 variants listed by TCRdb under 2021. Concerning the study at large: Donors in the vaccine arm were drawn from COV1001, a phase I-IIa trial of Ad26.COV2.S in healthy adults that was multicentre, randomized, double-blind and placebo-controlled. Ad26.COV2.S was given intramuscularly at 5x10^10 or 1x10^11 viral particles, as a single shot or as two shots 56 days apart. TCRbeta repertoire sequencing served as the tool for gauging how specific and how broad the SARS-CoV-2-reactive T cell receptors were following Ad26.COV2.S vaccination. The TCR-sequenced set comprised approximately 32 samples: some 19 Ad26.COV2.S vaccine recipients, 5 placebo recipients and 8 SARS-CoV-2 convalescent individuals. Participants in the trial were split at random into five groups of five each, receiving low-dose or high-dose Ad26.COV2.S once or twice, or else placebo on both occasions. Throughout the experiments and outcome assessment, investigators stayed blinded to trial group allocation.

The germline V gene encodes CDR1 SGHTA and CDR2 FQGNSA. The CDR3 numbers 15 residues from cysteine through phenylalanine. The only DNA kept is the CDR3, 45 bases in frame from the first base. V is clipped by 1 base and J by 3 bases, and the sequence between their germline boundaries is 12 bases long. General study outcomes and caveats: Substantial breadth of spike-specific CD8+ and CD4+ T cell responses was reported after vaccination. Comparable non-spike TCR breadth was observed between vaccine and placebo recipients, consistent with only spike being contained in the vaccine. According to the authors, total T cell responses may have been underestimated by the TCR breadth and depth analyses. Compared with placebo recipients, Ad26.COV2.S recipients showed higher spike-specific TCR breadth (P = 0.0014). The study lacked the statistical power to compare responses across vaccine doses or regimens.

Points on this clone: What this receptor recognizes is not known. The sample holds no much larger clone one base away, and base qualities are not on file.

Explained via the paper, the treatment or condition label denotes: around 19 received Ad26.COV2.S at low or high dose, single or two shots; roughly 5 received placebo; per-sample allocation not given. Repertoires of vaccine and placebo recipients were sequenced from samples collected on day 63 after the first injection. In Cohort 1b, roughly 25 adults aged 18-55 years were enrolled at a single site in Boston, USA, between 29 July and 7 August 2020. Ad26.COV2.S was a replication-incompetent adenovirus type 26 vector expressing a prefusion-stabilized SARS-CoV-2 spike protein from the original Wuhan strain. The immunoSEQ Assay was used to sequence TCRbeta CDR3 regions. After extraction, genomic DNA underwent amplification by bias-controlled multiplex PCR, followed by high-throughput sequencing. The authors' pipeline ran thus. To quantify the absolute abundance of every unique TCRbeta CDR3 region, sequences were collapsed and filtered. T cell fraction was estimated by normalizing TCRbeta template counts to usable DNA, which was measured by amplifying reference genes present in all nucleated cells. Repertoire TCRs were annotated as SARS-CoV-2-specific by exact matching of V gene, CDR3 amino acid sequence and J gene to a known reactive TCR set. The reference SARS-CoV-2 TCR set came from MIRA and was filtered for enrichment in COVID-19-positive ImmuneCODE repertoires, removing public or cross-reactive TCRs. Using the MIRA antigens, annotated TCRs were further analysed by specific ORF or by position within an ORF. Depth was the summed frequency of annotated unique rearrangements, while breadth was defined as annotated unique rearrangements over total unique productive rearrangements. Two-sided Wilcoxon rank-sum tests were applied when comparing TCR breadth between groups. TCRdb re-hosts the immuneACCESS table, in-frame sequences only. Its copies lack some clones; in the studies checked, an unresolved V gene accounts for under half of them, and the cause for the rest is not known. V, J and clone size derive from that table, while D and trimming were established from the DNA sequence. The table for this sample lists more than 250,000 clones; 70% to 90% of them were counted only once. In total, the top ten clones hold about 3.1% of the sample.

Sequences were derived from peripheral blood, sampled in a trial of Ad26.COV2.S vaccine versus placebo. The chain uses TRBV7-2 and TRBJ1-2; TRBD1 is possibly the D segment (5 matching bases). This clonotype was obtained from a person aged 18-60 years who received the Ad26.COV2.S COVID-19 vaccine or a placebo. CDR3 sequence: CASSLGQGLDYGYTF. The DNA is as follows: TGTGCCAGCAGCTTAGGGCAGGGATTAGACTATGGCTACACCTTC.